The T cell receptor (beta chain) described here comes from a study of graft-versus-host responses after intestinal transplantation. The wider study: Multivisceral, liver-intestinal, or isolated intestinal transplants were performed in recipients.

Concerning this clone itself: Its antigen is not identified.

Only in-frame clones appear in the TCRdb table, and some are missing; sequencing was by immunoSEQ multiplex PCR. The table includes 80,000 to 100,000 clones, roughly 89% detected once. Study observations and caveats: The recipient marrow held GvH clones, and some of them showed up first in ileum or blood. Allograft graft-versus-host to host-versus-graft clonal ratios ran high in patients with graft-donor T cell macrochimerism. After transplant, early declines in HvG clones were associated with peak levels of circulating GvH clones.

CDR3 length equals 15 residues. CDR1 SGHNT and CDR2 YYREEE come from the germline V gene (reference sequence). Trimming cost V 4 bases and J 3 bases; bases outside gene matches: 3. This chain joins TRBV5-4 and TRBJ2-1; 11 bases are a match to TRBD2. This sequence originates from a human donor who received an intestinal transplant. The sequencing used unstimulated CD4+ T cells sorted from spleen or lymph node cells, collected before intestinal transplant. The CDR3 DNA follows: TGTGCCAGCAGCGTAGCGGGAGGGTTCTACAATGAGCAGTTCTTC. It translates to CASSVAGGFYNEQFF.